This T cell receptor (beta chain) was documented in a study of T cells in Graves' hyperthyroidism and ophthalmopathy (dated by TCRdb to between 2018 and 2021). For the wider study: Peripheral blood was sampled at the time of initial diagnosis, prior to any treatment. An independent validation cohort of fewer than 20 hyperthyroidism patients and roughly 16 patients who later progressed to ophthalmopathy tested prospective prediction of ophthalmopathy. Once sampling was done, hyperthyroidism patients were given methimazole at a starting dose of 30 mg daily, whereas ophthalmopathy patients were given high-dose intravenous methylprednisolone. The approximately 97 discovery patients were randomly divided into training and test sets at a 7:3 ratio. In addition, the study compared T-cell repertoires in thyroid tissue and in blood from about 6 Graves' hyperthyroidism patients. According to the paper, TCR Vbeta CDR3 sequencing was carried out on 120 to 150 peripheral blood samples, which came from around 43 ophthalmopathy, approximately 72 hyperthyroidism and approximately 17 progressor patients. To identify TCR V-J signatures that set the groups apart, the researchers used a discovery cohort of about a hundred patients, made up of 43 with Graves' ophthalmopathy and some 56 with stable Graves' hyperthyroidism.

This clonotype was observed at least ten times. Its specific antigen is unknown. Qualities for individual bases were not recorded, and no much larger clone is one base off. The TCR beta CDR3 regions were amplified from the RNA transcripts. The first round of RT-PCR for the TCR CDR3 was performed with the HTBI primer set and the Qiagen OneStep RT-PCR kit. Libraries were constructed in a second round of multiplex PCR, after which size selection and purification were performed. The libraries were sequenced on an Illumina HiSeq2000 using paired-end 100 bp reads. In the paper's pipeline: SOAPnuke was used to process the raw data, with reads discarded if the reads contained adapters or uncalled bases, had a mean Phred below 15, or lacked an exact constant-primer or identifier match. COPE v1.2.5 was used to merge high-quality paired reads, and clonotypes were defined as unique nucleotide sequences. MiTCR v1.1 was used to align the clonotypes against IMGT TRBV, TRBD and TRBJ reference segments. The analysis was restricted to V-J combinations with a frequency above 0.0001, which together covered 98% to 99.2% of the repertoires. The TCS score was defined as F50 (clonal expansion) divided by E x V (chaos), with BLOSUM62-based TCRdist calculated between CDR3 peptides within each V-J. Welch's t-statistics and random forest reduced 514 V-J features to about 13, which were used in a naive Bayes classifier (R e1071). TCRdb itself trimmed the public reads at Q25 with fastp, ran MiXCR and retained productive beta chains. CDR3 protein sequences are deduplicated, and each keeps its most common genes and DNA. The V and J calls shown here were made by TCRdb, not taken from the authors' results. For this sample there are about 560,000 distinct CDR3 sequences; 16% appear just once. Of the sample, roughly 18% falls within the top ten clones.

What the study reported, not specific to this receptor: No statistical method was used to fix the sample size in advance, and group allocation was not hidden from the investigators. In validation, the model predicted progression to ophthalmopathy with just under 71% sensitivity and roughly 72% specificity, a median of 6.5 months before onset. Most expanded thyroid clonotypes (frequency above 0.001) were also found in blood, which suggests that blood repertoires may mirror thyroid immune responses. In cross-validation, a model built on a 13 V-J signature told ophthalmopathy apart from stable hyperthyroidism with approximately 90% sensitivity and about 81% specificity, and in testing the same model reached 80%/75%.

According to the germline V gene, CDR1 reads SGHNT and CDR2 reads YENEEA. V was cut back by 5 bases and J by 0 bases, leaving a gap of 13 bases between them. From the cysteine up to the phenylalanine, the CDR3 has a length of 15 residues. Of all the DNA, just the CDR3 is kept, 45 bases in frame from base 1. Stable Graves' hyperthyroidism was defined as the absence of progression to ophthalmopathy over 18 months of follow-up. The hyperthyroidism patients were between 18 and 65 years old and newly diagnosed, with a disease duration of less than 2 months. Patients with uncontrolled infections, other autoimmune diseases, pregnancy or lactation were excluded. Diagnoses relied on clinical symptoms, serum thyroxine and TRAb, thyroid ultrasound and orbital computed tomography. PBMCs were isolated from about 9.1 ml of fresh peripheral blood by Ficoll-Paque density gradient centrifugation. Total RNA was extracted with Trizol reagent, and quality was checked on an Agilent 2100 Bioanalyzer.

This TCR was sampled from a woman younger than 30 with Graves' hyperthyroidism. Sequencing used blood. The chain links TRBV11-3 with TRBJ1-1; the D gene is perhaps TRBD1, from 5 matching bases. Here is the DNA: TGTGCCAGCAGCCCGGGACCTCAGATGAACACTGAAGCTTTCTTT. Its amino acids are CASSPGPQMNTEAFF.